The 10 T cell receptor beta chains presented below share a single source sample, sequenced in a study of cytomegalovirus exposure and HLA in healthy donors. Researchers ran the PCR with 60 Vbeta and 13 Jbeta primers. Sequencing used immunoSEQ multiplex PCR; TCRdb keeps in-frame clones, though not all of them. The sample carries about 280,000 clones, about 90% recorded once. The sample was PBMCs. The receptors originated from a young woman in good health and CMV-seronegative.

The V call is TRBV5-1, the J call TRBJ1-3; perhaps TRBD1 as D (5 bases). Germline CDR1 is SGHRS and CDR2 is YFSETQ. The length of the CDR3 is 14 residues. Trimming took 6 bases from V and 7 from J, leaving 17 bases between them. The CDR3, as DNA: TGCGCCAGCACCTTCTTGCAGGGTTTTAACACCATATATTTT. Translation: CASTFLQGFNTIYF.

The DNA for the CDR3 is TGTGCCTGGGCCAACAGGGACGGAGCTTTCTTT. Its protein product is CAWANRDGAFF. The V and J genes are TRBV30 and TRBJ1-1, with a tentative D call TRBD1 (6 bases). Germline values: CDR1 GTSNPN, CDR2 SVGIG (reference sequence). This CDR3 has 11 residues. V lost 5 bases and J 10 bases, leaving 14 bases between the germline ends.

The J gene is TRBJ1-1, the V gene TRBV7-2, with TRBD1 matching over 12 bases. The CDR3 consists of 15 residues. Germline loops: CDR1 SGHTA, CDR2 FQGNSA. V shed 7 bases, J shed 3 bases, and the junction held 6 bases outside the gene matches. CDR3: CASNPGQGADTEAFF. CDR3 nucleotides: TGTGCCAGCAACCCGGGACAGGGGGCGGACACTGAAGCTTTCTTT.

The CDR3 loop is CASRRFGQGAYGEQYF. In DNA form, the CDR3 reads TGTGCTAGTCGCCGTTTTGGACAGGGGGCTTATGGGGAGCAGTACTTC. This rearrangement joins TRBV12-5 to TRBJ2-5; 11 positions agree with TRBD1. CDR1 is LGHNT and CDR2 is FRNRAP in the germline V gene. The trim removed 8 bases at V and 11 bases at J, leaving 19 bases unmatched. The CDR3 spans 16 residues.

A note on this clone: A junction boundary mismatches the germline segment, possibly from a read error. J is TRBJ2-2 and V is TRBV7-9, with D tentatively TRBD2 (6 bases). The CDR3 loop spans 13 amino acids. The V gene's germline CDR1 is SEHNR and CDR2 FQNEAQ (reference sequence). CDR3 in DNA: TGTTCCAGCAGCAGGGACTCTTTCGGGGAGCTGTTTTTT. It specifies CSSSRDSFGELFF.

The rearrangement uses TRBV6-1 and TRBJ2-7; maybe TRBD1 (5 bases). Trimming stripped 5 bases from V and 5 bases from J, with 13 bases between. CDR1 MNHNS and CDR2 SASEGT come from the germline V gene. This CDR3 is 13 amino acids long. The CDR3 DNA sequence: TGTGCCAGCAGTATCGAAAGGGGCCACGAGCAGTACTTC. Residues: CASSIERGHEQYF.

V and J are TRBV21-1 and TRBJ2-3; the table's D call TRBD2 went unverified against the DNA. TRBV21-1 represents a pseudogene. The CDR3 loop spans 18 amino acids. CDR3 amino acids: CASILAGDAWVFANTQYF. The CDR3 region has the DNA TGTGCCAGCATCTTAGCGGGGGACGCCTGGGTGTTTGCGAATACGCAGTATTTT.

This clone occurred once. For the CDR3, the DNA is TGTGCCAGCAGCGAGGCGCTTATGCGCTCTCCGGGGACTGAAGCTTTCTTT. Protein: CASSEALMRSPGTEAFF. The rearrangement uses TRBV9 and TRBJ1-1; D remains unclear. This CDR3 is 17 amino acids long. Germline values: CDR1 SGDLS, CDR2 YYNGEE. Between the trimmed V and J ends, which lost 3 bases and 5 bases, there was a span of 23 bases. The full variable domain, completed using reference TRBV9 and TRBJ1-1, is DSGVTQTPKHLITATGQRVTLRCSPRSGDLSVYWYQQSLDQGLQFLIQYYNGEERAKGNILERFSAQQFPDLHSELNLSSLELGDSALYFCASSEALMRSPGTEAFFGQGTRLTVV.

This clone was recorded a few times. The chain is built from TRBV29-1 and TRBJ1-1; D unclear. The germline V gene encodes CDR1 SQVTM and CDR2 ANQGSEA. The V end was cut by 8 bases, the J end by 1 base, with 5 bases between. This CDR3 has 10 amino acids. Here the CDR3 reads CSIGNTEAFF. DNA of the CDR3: TGCAGCATCGGGAACACTGAAGCTTTCTTT.

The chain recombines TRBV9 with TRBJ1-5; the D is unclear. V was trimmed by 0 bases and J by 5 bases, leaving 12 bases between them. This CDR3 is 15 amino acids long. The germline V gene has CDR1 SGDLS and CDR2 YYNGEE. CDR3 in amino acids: CASSVAGGVDQPQHF. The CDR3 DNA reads TGTGCCAGCAGCGTAGCTGGCGGAGTTGATCAGCCCCAGCATTTT.